Listed here are 22 T cell receptor beta chains from one sample, sequenced in a study of OX40 agonist ivuxolimab in advanced cancers. The method was the immunoSEQ multiplex PCR assay. TCRdb provides this immuneACCESS table in a form limited to in-frame rearrangements. Some clones are lacking; in checked studies, under half of them reflect an unresolved V gene, and why the rest are absent is not known. In this sample the table shows approximately 65,000 clones, about 83% of which occur a single time. Under 0.85% of the sample is taken by the ten largest. Sequenced here: CD4+ or CD8+ T cells sorted from blood, sampled in a trial of the OX40 agonist ivuxolimab. These receptors were collected from an adult with an advanced solid tumor such as melanoma, head and neck, liver or kidney cancer.

Here the CDR3 DNA reads TGTGCCAGCAGCGTAGCTCCAGCCAGTCTGGCTGGAAACACCATATATTTT. Residues: CASSVAPASLAGNTIYF. The chain joins TRBV9 to TRBJ1-3; no clear D. The CDR3 has 17 residues. Trimming removed 0 bases at V and 2 bases at J, with 15 bases between. Germline values: CDR1 SGDLS, CDR2 YYNGEE.

V gene TRBV7-2 combines with J gene TRBJ1-3; TRBD1 matches at 7 bases. The CDR3 loop spans 16 amino acids. With 1 base clipped from V and 3 bases from J, the junction kept 6 bases outside the gene matches. Germline values: CDR1 SGHTA, CDR2 FQGNSA. The CDR3 loop is CASSLDRDRGGNTIYF. For the CDR3, the DNA is TGTGCCAGCAGCTTAGACCGGGACAGAGGTGGAAACACCATATATTTT.

The chain employs TRBV9 and TRBJ1-4, with a tentative D call TRBD1 (6 bases). The CDR3 covers 14 residues. Trimming took 0 bases from V and 8 from J, leaving 11 bases between them. Germline V gene lookup returns CDR1 SGDLS and CDR2 YYNGEE. The CDR3: CASSVEQGPEKLFF. CDR3 sequence (DNA): TGTGCCAGCAGCGTAGAGCAGGGGCCAGAAAAACTGTTTTTT.

This rearrangement joins TRBV7-3 to TRBJ2-5; D may be TRBD1 (6 bases). Germline CDR1 reads SGHTA; CDR2 reads FQGTGA. The CDR3 is 14 residues long. Trimming left V 5 bases short and J 4 bases short, with 14 bases between. The CDR3, as DNA: TGTGCCAGCAGCCCGTTTGGGGGCGGAGAGACCCAGTACTTC. Translated, it gives CASSPFGGGETQYF. Using reference TRBV7-3 and TRBJ2-5 for the parts outside the CDR3, the full variable domain is GAGVSQTPSNKVTEKGKYVELRCDPISGHTALYWYRQSLGQGPEFLIYFQGTGAADDSGLPNDRFFAVRPEGSVSTLKIQRTERGDSAVYLCASSPFGGGETQYFGPGTRLLVL.

This clone appeared once. This chain joins TRBV5-1 and TRBJ2-3; 13 bases map to TRBD2. In germline, CDR1 is SGHRS, CDR2 YFSETQ. J was trimmed by 1 base and V by 7 bases; bases with no gene match: 6. The CDR3 has 16 residues. CDR3 bases: TGCGCCAGCGCCACTAGCGGGGGGGTGCGCACAGATACGCAGTATTTT. Amino acids: CASATSGGVRTDTQYF.

V gene TRBV9 combines with J gene TRBJ2-1; maybe TRBD1 (6 bases). This CDR3 has 16 residues. V lost 0 bases, J lost 2 bases, and 12 bases lay in between. The germline V gene has CDR1 SGDLS and CDR2 YYNGEE. The CDR3 DNA reads TGTGCCAGCAGCGTAGAGGTACAGGGCCCCTACAATGAGCAGTTCTTC. It is translated as CASSVEVQGPYNEQFF.

This rearrangement joins TRBV10-2 to TRBJ2-7; 9 bases are a match to TRBD1. The CDR3 sequence is 15 residues long. Germline CDR1 is WSHSY and CDR2 is SAAADI. V lost 6 bases and J lost 6; bases outside the gene matches: 12. In DNA, the CDR3 is TGCGCCAGCAGGAATTCCGGGACAGGGACCTTCGAGCAGTACTTC. Protein product: CASRNSGTGTFEQYF.

The V gene is TRBV5-1, the J gene TRBJ2-5; no clear D. The CDR3 has 12 amino acids. CDR1 SGHRS and CDR2 YFSETQ come from the germline V gene. Trimming removed 3 bases from V and 5 bases from J, with 8 bases in between. For the CDR3, the DNA is TGCGCCAGCAGCTGGGATCGGGAGACCCAGTACTTC. This translates into CASSWDRETQYF. The whole variable domain, filled in from reference TRBV5-1 and TRBJ2-5, reads KAGVTQTPRYLIKTRGQQVTLSCSPISGHRSVSWYQQTPGQGLQFLFEYFSETQRNKGNFPGRFSGRQFSNSRSEMNVSTLELGDSALYLCASSWDRETQYFGPGTRLLVL.

The count of this clone is one. This chain joins TRBV9 and TRBJ1-2; D not resolved. The V gene's germline CDR1 is SGDLS and CDR2 YYNGEE. V gave up 0 bases and J gave up 1 base, with 4 bases separating them. The length of the CDR3 is 13 residues. CDR3 region: CASSVDLNYGYTF. The CDR3 nucleotides read TGTGCCAGCAGCGTAGACCTTAACTATGGCTACACCTTC.

V and J are TRBV28 and TRBJ2-5, with 9 bases fitting TRBD2. The CDR3 runs 14 residues. Germline assignment: CDR1 MDHEN and CDR2 SYDVKM. The J segment lost 5 bases and the V segment lost 5 bases, leaving 6 bases of the junction unmatched. The CDR3 DNA sequence: TGTGCCAGCAGTGGCGGGGGGGGTCGGGAGACCCAGTACTTC. Translated, it gives CASSGGGGRETQYF.

This sequence joins TRBV18 and TRBJ1-6, with a tentative D call TRBD1 (6 bases). The CDR3 spans 16 residues. V shed 1 base and J shed 8 bases, with 15 bases lying between them. Germline CDR1 is KGHSH and CDR2 is LQKENI. The CDR3, as DNA: TGTGCCAGCTCACCACGACAGGCACCACAGGATTCACCCCTCCACTTT. This translates into CASSPRQAPQDSPLHF.

The rearrangement joins TRBV5-1 to TRBJ2-5; 7 positions agree with TRBD1. The CDR3 contains 13 residues. Trimming cost V 4 bases and J 5 bases; bases outside gene matches: 5. Germline V gene lookup returns CDR1 SGHRS and CDR2 YFSETQ. The CDR3 loop is CASSHDRAETQYF. The DNA of the CDR3 is TGCGCCAGCAGCCACGACAGGGCGGAGACCCAGTACTTC.

This sequence joins TRBV2 and TRBJ2-7; 7 nucleotides align to TRBD2. The CDR3 runs 13 residues. Losses at the gene ends were 5 bases for V and 5 bases for J; bases not matched to a gene: 6. Per the germline V gene, CDR1 is SNHLY and CDR2 is FYNNEI. CDR3 in amino acids: CASSYRAGDEQYF. The DNA for the CDR3 is TGTGCCAGCAGTTATCGGGCGGGGGACGAGCAGTACTTC.

The V call is TRBV7-6, the J call TRBJ1-3; D is uncertain. The CDR3 sequence is 14 residues long. The germline V gene encodes CDR1 SGHVS and CDR2 FNYEAQ. With 7 bases removed from V and 4 bases from J, the gap between germline ends came to 14 bases. CDR3 nucleotide sequence: TGTGCCAGCACCCCGACACTTATGGGAAACACCATATATTTT. Translating it yields CASTPTLMGNTIYF.

In regard to this clone: Germline and junction disagree at one end, which may indicate a read error. The sample holds other DNA sequences that translate to the same CDR3. The chain uses TRBV29-1 and TRBJ2-7; D might be TRBD1 or TRBD2, each matching 5 bases. The length of the CDR3 is 13 residues. CDR1 and CDR2 (germline): SQVTM, ANQGSEA. Here the CDR3 reads CSVERQWDGEQYF. CDR3 DNA sequence: TGCAGCGTTGAAAGACAGTGGGACGGGGAGCAGTACTTT.

This chain connects TRBV9 to TRBJ2-6, with 11 bases that match TRBD1. The CDR3 covers 18 residues. Germline loops: CDR1 SGDLS, CDR2 YYNGEE. J was trimmed by 2 bases and V by 8 bases; bases with no gene match: 12. CDR3 bases: TGTGCCAGTGCTTTCCGGGACAGGGGGTCGGCTGGGGCCAACGTCCTGACTTTC. Amino acids: CASAFRDRGSAGANVLTF.

The chain is built from TRBV27 and TRBJ2-7; D gene unclear. CDR3 size: 14 residues. Trimming removed 6 bases from V and 7 bases from J, with 19 bases in between. Germline V CDR1 and CDR2: MNHEY, SMNVEV (reference sequence). The CDR3 DNA sequence: TGTGCCAGCAGAGTGGCACTATCGTCGATGGAGCAGTACTTC. Its protein is CASRVALSSMEQYF.

CDR3 protein: CASSPQGQGRLNTEAFF. DNA for the CDR3: TGTGCCAGCAGTCCTCAAGGACAGGGGAGGCTGAACACTGAAGCTTTCTTT. The V gene is TRBV28, the J gene TRBJ1-1, with 9 nucleotides matching TRBD1. The CDR3 is 17 amino acids. Germline loops: CDR1 MDHEN, CDR2 SYDVKM. The J segment lost 0 bases and the V segment lost 5 bases, leaving 10 bases of the junction unmatched.

This clone has more than one count but fewer than ten. The chain recombines TRBV6-1 with TRBJ1-2; D remains ambiguous. Trimming took 10 bases from V and 4 from J, leaving 19 bases between them. This CDR3 has 14 amino acids. CDR1 is MNHNS, CDR2 SASEGT, per germline. Here the CDR3 DNA reads TGTGCCACCCTCGTGGAGGTCAGGAGCTATGGCTACACCTTC. Its translation is CATLVEVRSYGYTF.

This chain joins TRBV6-1 and TRBJ1-5; D gene ambiguous. The CDR3 has 12 residues. Trimming left V 7 bases short and J 6 bases short, with 10 bases between. Germline loops: CDR1 MNHNS, CDR2 SASEGT. CDR3 loop: CASTRMTQPQHF. In nucleotides, the CDR3 is TGTGCCAGCACGCGAATGACTCAGCCCCAGCATTTT.

The V call is TRBV10-3, the J call TRBJ2-6; 7 positions agree with TRBD1. CDR1 is ENHRY and CDR2 is SYGVKD in the germline V gene. Unmatched junction bases numbered 4, after V lost 5 bases and J lost 0 bases. This CDR3 is built from 16 residues. CDR3 amino acids: CAISLTGSSGANVLTF. The CDR3 DNA follows: TGTGCCATCAGTTTGACAGGGAGCTCTGGGGCCAACGTCCTGACTTTC.

This chain uses TRBV2 with TRBJ1-1; 10 bases align to TRBD1. V gave up 7 bases and J gave up 11 bases; unmatched junction bases: 13. From germline, CDR1 is SNHLY and CDR2 FYNNEI. CDR3 length equals 14 residues. CDR3 in amino acids: CASTTGQGVTGAFF. For the CDR3, the DNA is TGTGCCAGCACTACCGGACAGGGGGTCACCGGGGCTTTCTTT.